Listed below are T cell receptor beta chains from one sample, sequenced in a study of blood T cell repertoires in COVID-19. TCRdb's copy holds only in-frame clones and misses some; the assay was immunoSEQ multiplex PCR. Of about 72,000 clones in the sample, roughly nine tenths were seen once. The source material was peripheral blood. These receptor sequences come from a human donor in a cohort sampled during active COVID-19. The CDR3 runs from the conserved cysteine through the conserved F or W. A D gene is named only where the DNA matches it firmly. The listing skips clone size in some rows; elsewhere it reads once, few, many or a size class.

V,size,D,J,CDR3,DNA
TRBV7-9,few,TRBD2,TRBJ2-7,CASSLRTSGTHEQYF,TGTGCCAGCAGCTTAAGGACTAGCGGGACCCACGAGCAGTACTTC
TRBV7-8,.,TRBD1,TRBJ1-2,CASSRVGGQGAIDGYTF,TGTGCCAGCAGCCGAGTCGGGGGACAGGGGGCAATCGATGGCTACACCTTC
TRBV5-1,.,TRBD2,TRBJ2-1,CASSPTDSRGGDEQFF,TGCGCCAGCAGCCCCACGGACTCGCGGGGGGGGGATGAGCAGTTCTTC
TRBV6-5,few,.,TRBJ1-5,CASTIKQGQPQHF,TGTGCCAGCACGATTAAGCAGGGCCAGCCCCAGCATTTT
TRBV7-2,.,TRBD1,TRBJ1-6,CASSLAGQGNSPLHF,TGTGCCAGCAGCTTAGCGGGACAGGGGAATTCACCCCTCCACTTT
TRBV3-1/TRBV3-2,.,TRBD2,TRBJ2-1,CASSLELAGGYCNEQFF,TGTGCCAGCAGCCTAGAGCTAGCGGGAGGCTATTGTAATGAGCAGTTCTTC
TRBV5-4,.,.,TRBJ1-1,CASSLAGIRGTEAFF,TGTGCCAGCAGCTTGGCTGGCATTCGGGGGACTGAAGCTTTCTTT
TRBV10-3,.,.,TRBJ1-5,CAISEQASNQPQHF,TGTGCCATCAGTGAGCAGGCTAGCAATCAGCCCCAGCATTTT
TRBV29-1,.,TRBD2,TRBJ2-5,CSALAARGGTQYF,TGCAGCGCTTTGGCGGCCCGGGGGGGGACCCAGTACTTC
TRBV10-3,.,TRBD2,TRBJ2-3,CAISGSPAGVTDTQYF,TGTGCCATCAGTGGAAGCCCAGCGGGAGTCACAGATACGCAGTATTTT
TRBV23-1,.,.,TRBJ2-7,CASSHQTFGGRPAYEQYF,TGCGCCAGCAGTCACCAAACCTTCGGGGGAAGACCGGCCTACGAGCAGTACTTC
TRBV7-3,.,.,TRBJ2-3,CASSLSPADSGSTDTQYF,TGTGCCAGCAGCTTATCCCCTGCGGATAGCGGTAGCACAGATACGCAGTATTTT
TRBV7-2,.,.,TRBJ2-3,CASSRPNSELTDTQYF,TGTGCCAGCAGCCGTCCGAACTCGGAGCTCACAGATACGCAGTATTTT
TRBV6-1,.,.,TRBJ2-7,CASSESRRAYEQYF,TGTGCCAGCAGTGAATCGCGCAGGGCCTACGAGCAGTACTTC
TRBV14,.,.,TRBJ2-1,CASSQAPQRSQYYNEQFF,TGTGCCAGCAGCCAAGCCCCCCAGCGGTCCCAGTATTACAATGAGCAGTTCTTC
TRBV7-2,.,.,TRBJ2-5,CASSLVSGETQYF,TGTGCCAGCAGCTTAGTGTCCGGAGAGACCCAGTACTTC
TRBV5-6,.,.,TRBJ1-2,CASSPGWGKNYGYTF,TGTGCCAGCAGTCCGGGGTGGGGAAAGAACTATGGCTACACCTTC
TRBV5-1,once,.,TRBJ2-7,CASSLVGYDEQYF,TGCGCCAGCAGCTTGGTGGGCTACGACGAGCAGTACTTC
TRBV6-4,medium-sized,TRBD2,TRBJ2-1,CASSDGRGLALFF,TGTGCCAGCAGTGACGGTAGGGGACTAGCCCTGTTCTTC
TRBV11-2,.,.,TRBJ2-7,CASSPTTGSYEQYF,TGTGCCAGCAGCCCAACCACAGGTTCCTACGAGCAGTACTTC
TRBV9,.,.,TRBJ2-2,CASSVAVDTGELFF,TGTGCCAGCAGCGTAGCTGTAGACACCGGGGAGCTGTTTTTT
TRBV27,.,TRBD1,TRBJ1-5,CASSLFAPDRGGNQPQHF,TGTGCCAGCAGTTTATTTGCCCCGGACAGGGGAGGCAATCAGCCCCAGCATTTT
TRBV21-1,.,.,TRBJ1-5,CASSNHRVSQPQHF,TGTGCCAGCAGCAACCACAGGGTCAGTCAGCCCCAGCATTTT